These T cell receptor beta chains were read from a single sample in a study of early T cells in non-severe SARS-CoV-2 infection. TCRdb re-analysed the 5' RACE reads in MiXCR, keeping a single row per CDR3 protein. In the table there are tens of thousands of distinct CDR3 sequences, about an eighth of which are singletons. Specimen: whole blood. These receptor sequences come from an adult who was a healthcare worker with PCR-confirmed SARS-CoV-2 infection or an uninfected control (not recorded which). CDR3s include the opening cysteine and the closing phenylalanine or tryptophan. The D gene is left open where the match is weak. Clone size is given for some rows only: seen once, a few or many times, or a class if the clone is expanded.

j_gene: TRBJ2-5; d_gene: .; v_gene: TRBV29-1; abundance: many; CDR3nt: TGCAGCGTTGAAGATACGGGCGGGCCGGAGGAGACCCAGTACTTC; CDR3aa: CSVEDTGGPEETQYF
j_gene: TRBJ2-3; d_gene: TRBD2; v_gene: TRBV6-5; abundance: many; CDR3nt: TGTGCCAGCAGCGCCGGACTAGCGGGGGCCTCTAGCACAGATACGCAGTATTTT; CDR3aa: CASSAGLAGASSTDTQYF
j_gene: TRBJ2-7; d_gene: .; v_gene: TRBV29-1; abundance: many; CDR3nt: TGCAGCGGAGGGGGGGCCTACGAGCAGTACTTC; CDR3aa: CSGGGAYEQYF
j_gene: TRBJ2-7; d_gene: TRBD1; v_gene: TRBV5-1; abundance: few; CDR3nt: TGCGCCAGCAGCTTGGCCCGGACAGGGACCTACGAGCAGTACTTC; CDR3aa: CASSLARTGTYEQYF
j_gene: TRBJ2-3; d_gene: .; v_gene: TRBV19; abundance: many; CDR3nt: TGTGCCAGTAGTATTCCTGACAAGGCTCCGACAGATACGCAGTATTTT; CDR3aa: CASSIPDKAPTDTQYF
j_gene: TRBJ2-2; d_gene: .; v_gene: TRBV6-5; abundance: .; CDR3nt: TGTGCCAGCACCTCCCTTAGCGGAGCCGCGAACACCGGGGAGCTGTTTTTT; CDR3aa: CASTSLSGAANTGELFF
j_gene: TRBJ1-1; d_gene: .; v_gene: TRBV19; abundance: many; CDR3nt: TGTGCCAGTAGTATAGATCTGAACACTGAAGCTTTCTTT; CDR3aa: CASSIDLNTEAFF
j_gene: TRBJ2-7; d_gene: .; v_gene: TRBV11-2; abundance: many; CDR3nt: TGTGCCAGCAGCTTAGTTTTCAGGCCCTACGAGCAGTACTTC; CDR3aa: CASSLVFRPYEQYF
j_gene: TRBJ2-7; d_gene: .; v_gene: TRBV7-6; abundance: many; CDR3nt: TGTGCCAGCAGCCCTATAACGGGTGAGCAGTACTTC; CDR3aa: CASSPITGEQYF
j_gene: TRBJ2-7; d_gene: .; v_gene: TRBV11-3; abundance: many; CDR3nt: TGTGCCAGCAGCTTAGAAAATGCGGAGAGGATGGGCGAGCAGTACTTC; CDR3aa: CASSLENAERMGEQYF
j_gene: TRBJ2-1; d_gene: TRBD2; v_gene: TRBV28; abundance: many; CDR3nt: TGTGCCAGCAGTTCCCAGGGCAGCGGGGGGCCCTTCTCCTACAATGAGCAGTTCTTC; CDR3aa: CASSSQGSGGPFSYNEQFF
j_gene: TRBJ1-2; d_gene: .; v_gene: TRBV9; abundance: many; CDR3nt: TGTGCCAGCAGCGTAGGGACACCCTATGGCTACACCTTC; CDR3aa: CASSVGTPYGYTF
j_gene: TRBJ1-1; d_gene: .; v_gene: TRBV12-3/TRBV12-4; abundance: .; CDR3nt: TGTGCCAGCAGCCTCAGGAGGAACACTGAAGCTTTCTTT; CDR3aa: CASSLRRNTEAFF
j_gene: TRBJ2-7; d_gene: TRBD1; v_gene: TRBV25-1; abundance: many; CDR3nt: TGTGCCAGCAATAGAGGACAGGGGGCTTGGGAGCAGTACTTC; CDR3aa: CASNRGQGAWEQYF
j_gene: TRBJ2-7; d_gene: .; v_gene: TRBV15; abundance: few; CDR3nt: TGTGCCACCAGCAGAGAACTTGTAGTTAGCTCCTACGAGCAGTACTTC; CDR3aa: CATSRELVVSSYEQYF
j_gene: TRBJ1-2; d_gene: .; v_gene: TRBV29-1; abundance: .; CDR3nt: TGCAGCGTGTCCGGACAAAGCTATGGCTACACCTTC; CDR3aa: CSVSGQSYGYTF
j_gene: TRBJ2-7; d_gene: .; v_gene: TRBV3-1; abundance: many; CDR3nt: TGTGCCAGCAGCCCACCCCAGATGGGCGAGCAGTACTTC; CDR3aa: CASSPPQMGEQYF
j_gene: TRBJ1-1; d_gene: .; v_gene: TRBV7-2; abundance: few; CDR3nt: TGTGCCAGCAGCCCCGACAATGGGAACACTGAAGCTTTCTTT; CDR3aa: CASSPDNGNTEAFF
j_gene: TRBJ1-2; d_gene: TRBD1; v_gene: TRBV27; abundance: few; CDR3nt: TGTGCCAGCAGCGAATGGACAGGTACCGGCTACACCTTC; CDR3aa: CASSEWTGTGYTF
j_gene: TRBJ1-1; d_gene: .; v_gene: TRBV18; abundance: many; CDR3nt: TGTGCCAGCTCACCGAACGGGGACACTGAAGCTTTCTTT; CDR3aa: CASSPNGDTEAFF
j_gene: TRBJ2-7; d_gene: TRBD2; v_gene: TRBV6-5; abundance: many; CDR3nt: TGTGCCAGCAGTTACTCCATCCTAGCGGGTAGCTACGAGCAGTACTTC; CDR3aa: CASSYSILAGSYEQYF
j_gene: TRBJ1-1; d_gene: TRBD1; v_gene: TRBV5-4; abundance: few; CDR3nt: TGTGCCAGCAGCTTGACAGGGGGCTTAAACACTGAAGCTTTCTTT; CDR3aa: CASSLTGGLNTEAFF
j_gene: TRBJ2-1; d_gene: TRBD1; v_gene: TRBV11-2; abundance: many; CDR3nt: TGTGCCAGCAGCTTTGACAGGGTCTGGGAGCAGTTCTTC; CDR3aa: CASSFDRVWEQFF
j_gene: TRBJ2-6; d_gene: .; v_gene: TRBV30; abundance: many; CDR3nt: TGTGCCTGGAGTCTGTCTGGGGCCAACGTCCTGACTTTC; CDR3aa: CAWSLSGANVLTF
j_gene: TRBJ2-7; d_gene: .; v_gene: TRBV15; abundance: .; CDR3nt: TGTGCCACCAGCAGAGATCAATCACCGTACTACGAGCAGTACTTC; CDR3aa: CATSRDQSPYYEQYF
j_gene: TRBJ1-4; d_gene: TRBD1; v_gene: TRBV20-1; abundance: many; CDR3nt: TGCAGTGCTAGACAGGGGGCTAATGAAAAACTGTTTTTT; CDR3aa: CSARQGANEKLFF
j_gene: TRBJ2-1; d_gene: TRBD2; v_gene: TRBV12-3/TRBV12-4; abundance: few; CDR3nt: TGTGCCAGCAGTCAGGGTCTAGCGGGGTACTACAATGAGCAGTTCTTC; CDR3aa: CASSQGLAGYYNEQFF
j_gene: TRBJ2-6; d_gene: .; v_gene: TRBV6-5; abundance: many; CDR3nt: TGTGCCAGGGGAGACTCTGGGGCCAACGTCCTGACTTTC; CDR3aa: CARGDSGANVLTF
j_gene: TRBJ1-2; d_gene: .; v_gene: TRBV19; abundance: many; CDR3nt: TGTGCCAGTAGCCAGGGTCGACGAAGTTATGGCTACACCTTC; CDR3aa: CASSQGRRSYGYTF
j_gene: TRBJ2-1; d_gene: TRBD2; v_gene: TRBV6-1; abundance: few; CDR3nt: TGTGCCAGCAGCTCCGGACTAGCGGGGGCCATTAGCTCCTACAATGAGCAGTTCTTC; CDR3aa: CASSSGLAGAISSYNEQFF
j_gene: TRBJ2-1; d_gene: .; v_gene: TRBV7-7; abundance: many; CDR3nt: TGTGCCAGCAGCTTAGAGGCAGCTAACAATGAGCAGTTCTTC; CDR3aa: CASSLEAANNEQFF
j_gene: TRBJ2-5; d_gene: TRBD1; v_gene: TRBV6-2/TRBV6-3; abundance: many; CDR3nt: TGTGCCAGCAGATATGACAGGGAAGAGACCCAGTACTTC; CDR3aa: CASRYDREETQYF
j_gene: TRBJ1-2; d_gene: .; v_gene: TRBV2; abundance: many; CDR3nt: TGTGCCAGCAGTGAGACAGAGAACTATGGCTACACCTTC; CDR3aa: CASSETENYGYTF
j_gene: TRBJ2-3; d_gene: TRBD2; v_gene: TRBV11-2; abundance: many; CDR3nt: TGTGCCAGCAGCTTAGATCTAGCGGGCCACGATACGCAGTATTTT; CDR3aa: CASSLDLAGHDTQYF
j_gene: TRBJ2-2; d_gene: .; v_gene: TRBV29-1; abundance: many; CDR3nt: TGCAGCGGAACAGAACCCAACACCGGGGAGCTGTTTTTT; CDR3aa: CSGTEPNTGELFF
j_gene: TRBJ1-6; d_gene: .; v_gene: TRBV11-2; abundance: .; CDR3nt: TGTGCCAGCAGCTTTACGGAGTCTAATTCACCCCTCCACTTT; CDR3aa: CASSFTESNSPLHF
j_gene: TRBJ1-2; d_gene: .; v_gene: TRBV11-2; abundance: .; CDR3nt: TGTGCCAGCAGCCCAAATGTGGGAGGTCTCTATGGCTACACCTTC; CDR3aa: CASSPNVGGLYGYTF